One and the same sample provided the 6 T cell receptor beta chains below, sequenced in a study of blood T cell repertoires in COVID-19. Produced via immunoSEQ multiplex PCR; TCRdb's table is partial and in-frame only. In the table there are fewer than 450,000 clones, about 88% of which are singletons. Sequencing input: peripheral blood. These TCRs come from a woman in her 70s with COVID-19, enrolled during active disease.

This chain connects TRBV19 to TRBJ1-5; D perhaps matches TRBD1 (6 bases). Germline values: CDR1 LNHDA, CDR2 SQIVND (reference sequence). V lost 3 bases and J lost 4, with 13 bases in between. The CDR3 length is 15 residues. The CDR3 region is CASSITTGWNQPQHF. CDR3 nucleotides: TGTGCCAGTAGTATTACAACAGGGTGGAATCAGCCCCAGCATTTT.

J is TRBJ2-7 and V is TRBV28, with 7 bases aligning to TRBD2. V gave up 8 bases and J gave up 4 bases; unmatched junction bases: 8. The germline gives CDR1 MDHEN, CDR2 SYDVKM. The CDR3 is made up of 13 amino acids. The CDR3 is CASLGGVGYEQYF. The CDR3, as DNA: TGTGCCAGCTTGGGAGGGGTCGGGTACGAGCAGTACTTC.

A single count supports this clone. The chain recombines TRBV7-8 with TRBJ2-2; 10 bases map to TRBD2. After removal of 5 bases from V and 6 bases from J, the junction contained 3 bases not matched to a gene. Germline assignment: CDR1 SGHVS and CDR2 FQNEAQ. This CDR3 has 14 residues. The CDR3 is CASSGTSVSGELFF. Written as DNA, the CDR3 is TGTGCCAGCAGCGGGACTAGCGTATCCGGGGAGCTGTTTTTT.

The chain recombines TRBV7-3 with TRBJ2-7; 10 bases align to TRBD1. J lost 5 bases, V lost 5 bases, and 3 bases had no gene match. There are 13 residues in the CDR3. The V gene's germline CDR1 is SGHTA and CDR2 FQGTGA. The CDR3 sequence: CASSKTGGDEQYF. CDR3 coding DNA: TGTGCCAGCAGCAAGACAGGGGGCGACGAGCAGTACTTC.

The chain has TRBV7-2 and TRBJ1-3; perhaps TRBD1 as D (5 bases). V shed 3 bases and J shed 4 bases, with 10 bases lying between them. Germline V gene data show CDR1 as SGHTA and CDR2 as FQGNSA. The CDR3 covers 14 residues. CDR3 nucleotide sequence: TGTGCCAGCAGCTTTAAAAGGACAGGAAACACCATATATTTT. It encodes CASSFKRTGNTIYF.

Note on this clone: One end of the junction varies from germline; a read error may be responsible. This chain connects TRBV18 to TRBJ1-1; D perhaps matches TRBD1 (6 bases). Germline V CDR1 and CDR2: KGHSH, LQKENI. The CDR3 is 13 amino acids. CDR3 protein: CASRETGNAEAFF. The CDR3 bases are TGTGCCAGCCGGGAAACAGGGAACGCTGAAGCTTTCTTT.